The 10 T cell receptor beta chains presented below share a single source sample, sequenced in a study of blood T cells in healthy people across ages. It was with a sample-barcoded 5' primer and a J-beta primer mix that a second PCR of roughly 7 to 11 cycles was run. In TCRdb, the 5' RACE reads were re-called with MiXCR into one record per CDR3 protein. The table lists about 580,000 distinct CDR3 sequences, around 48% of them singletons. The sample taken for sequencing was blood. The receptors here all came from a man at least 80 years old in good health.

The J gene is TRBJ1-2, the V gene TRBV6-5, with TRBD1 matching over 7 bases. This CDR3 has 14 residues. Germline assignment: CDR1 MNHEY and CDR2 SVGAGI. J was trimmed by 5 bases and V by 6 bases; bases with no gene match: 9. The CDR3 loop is CASRDPTGSYGYTF. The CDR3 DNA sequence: TGTGCCAGCAGAGACCCGACAGGGAGTTATGGCTACACCTTC.

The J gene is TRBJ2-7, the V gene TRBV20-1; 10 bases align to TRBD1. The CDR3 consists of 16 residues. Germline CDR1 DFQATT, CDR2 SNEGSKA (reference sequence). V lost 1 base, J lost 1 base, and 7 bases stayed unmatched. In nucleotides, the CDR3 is TGCAGTGCTAGAGTGTTGGGACAGGGGCAATCCTACGAGCAGTACTTC. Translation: CSARVLGQGQSYEQYF.

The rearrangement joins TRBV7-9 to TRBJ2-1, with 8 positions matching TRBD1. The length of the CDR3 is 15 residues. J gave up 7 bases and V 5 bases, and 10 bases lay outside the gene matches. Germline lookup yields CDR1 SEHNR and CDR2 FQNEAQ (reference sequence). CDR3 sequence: CASSQPGQVYNEQFF. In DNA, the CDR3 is TGTGCCAGCAGCCAACCGGGACAGGTCTATAATGAGCAGTTCTTC.

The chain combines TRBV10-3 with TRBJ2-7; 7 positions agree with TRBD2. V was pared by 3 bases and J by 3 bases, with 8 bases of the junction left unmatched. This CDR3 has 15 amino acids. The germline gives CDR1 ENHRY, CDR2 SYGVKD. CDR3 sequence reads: CAISEGAGVGYEQYF. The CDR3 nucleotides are TGTGCCATCAGTGAAGGGGCGGGAGTAGGCTACGAGCAGTACTTC.

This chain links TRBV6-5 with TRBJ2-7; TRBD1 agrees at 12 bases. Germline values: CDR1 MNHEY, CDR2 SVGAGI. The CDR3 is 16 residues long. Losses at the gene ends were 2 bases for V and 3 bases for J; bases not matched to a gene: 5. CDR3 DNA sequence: TGTGCCAGCAGTTACGCGGGACAGGGGGCCCTCTACGAGCAGTACTTC. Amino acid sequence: CASSYAGQGALYEQYF.

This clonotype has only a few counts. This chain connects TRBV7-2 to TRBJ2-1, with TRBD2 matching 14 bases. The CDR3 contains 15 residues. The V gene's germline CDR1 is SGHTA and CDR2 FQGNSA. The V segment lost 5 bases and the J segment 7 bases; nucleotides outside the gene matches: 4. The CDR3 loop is CASSKGTSGGNEQFF. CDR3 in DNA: TGTGCCAGCAGCAAAGGGACTAGCGGGGGTAATGAGCAGTTCTTC. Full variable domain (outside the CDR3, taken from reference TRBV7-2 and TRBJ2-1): GAGVSQSPSNKVTEKGKDVELRCDPISGHTALYWYRQSLGQGLEFLIYFQGNSAPDKSGLPSDRFSAERTGGSVSTLTIQRTQQEDSAVYLCASSKGTSGGNEQFFGPGTRLTVL.

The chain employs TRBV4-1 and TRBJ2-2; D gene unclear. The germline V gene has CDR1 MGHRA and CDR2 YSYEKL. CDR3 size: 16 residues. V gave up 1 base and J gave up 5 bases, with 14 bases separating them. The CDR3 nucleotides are TGCGCCAGCAGCCAAGTCAGCACGCCGCGGACCGGGGAGCTGTTTTTT. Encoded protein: CASSQVSTPRTGELFF.

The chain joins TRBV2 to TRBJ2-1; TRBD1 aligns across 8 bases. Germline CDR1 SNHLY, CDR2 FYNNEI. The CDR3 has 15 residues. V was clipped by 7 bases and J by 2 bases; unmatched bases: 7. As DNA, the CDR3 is TGTGCCAGCATCTTTGAGACAGGGGCCTACAATGAGCAGTTCTTC. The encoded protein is CASIFETGAYNEQFF.

CDR3 in amino acids: CASSLTGGEVAAYEQYF. Here the CDR3 DNA reads TGCGCCAGCAGCTTAACAGGGGGCGAGGTTGCCGCGTACGAGCAGTACTTC. The chain couples TRBV5-1 to TRBJ2-4, with 9 positions matching TRBD1. The DNA end favors TRBJ2-7, so the J call may be wrong. The CDR3 is 17 amino acids. Germline V CDR1 and CDR2: SGHRS, YFSETQ.

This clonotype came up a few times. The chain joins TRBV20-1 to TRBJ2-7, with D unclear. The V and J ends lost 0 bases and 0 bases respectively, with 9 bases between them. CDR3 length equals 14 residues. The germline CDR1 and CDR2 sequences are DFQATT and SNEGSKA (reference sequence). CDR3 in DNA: TGCAGTGCTAGAGATCAGGAAAGCTCCTACGAGCAGTACTTC. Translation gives CSARDQESSYEQYF.